The next 22 T cell receptor beta chains were all read from a single sample in a study of blood T cell repertoires in COVID-19. Data came from immunoSEQ multiplex PCR; TCRdb stores just in-frame clones and leaves some out. The sample yields 60,000 to 75,000 clones, around 80% seen once. The sequencing input was peripheral blood. These receptors all come from a human donor in a cohort sampled during active COVID-19.

The rearrangement uses TRBV29-1 and TRBJ2-7, with a weak D call TRBD1 (6 bases). The germline CDR1 and CDR2 sequences are SQVTM and ANQGSEA. V was clipped by 7 bases and J by 0 bases, with 13 bases between them. The CDR3 covers 13 residues. The DNA for the CDR3 is TGCAGCGCCCGGACAGCTAGCTCCTACGAGCAGTACTTC. This codes for CSARTASSYEQYF.

J is TRBJ1-5 and V is TRBV5-6, with TRBD1 identical over 10 bases. V lost 3 bases to trimming and J lost 7 bases; unmatched junction nucleotides: 7. This CDR3 region has 15 residues. The V gene's germline CDR1 is SGHDT and CDR2 YYEEEE. This CDR3 is CASSSPRDRGQPQHF. The CDR3 DNA follows: TGTGCCAGCAGCTCGCCTAGGGACAGGGGACAGCCCCAGCATTTT.

V is TRBV7-2 and J is TRBJ2-7; 7 bases map to TRBD1. Germline CDR1 is SGHTA and CDR2 is FQGNSA. V gave up 6 bases and J gave up 3 bases; unmatched junction bases: 8. The CDR3 extends over 14 amino acids. CDR3 in amino acids: CASSYHRDSYEQYF. In nucleotides, the CDR3 is TGTGCCAGCAGTTACCACCGGGACAGCTACGAGCAGTACTTC.

The chain has TRBV29-1 and TRBJ2-2; 10 nucleotides line up with TRBD1. Trimming at V came to 6 bases and at J to 7 bases, leaving 8 bases not matched to a gene. The CDR3 contains 14 residues. Germline assignment: CDR1 SQVTM and CDR2 ANQGSEA. The CDR3 loop reads CSVLTGGGDGELFF. CDR3 coding DNA: TGCAGCGTCTTGACAGGGGGCGGTGACGGGGAGCTGTTTTTT.

The chain has TRBV6-5 and TRBJ1-3; D is undetermined. Germline V gene sequence: CDR1 MNHEY, CDR2 SVGAGI. The CDR3 runs to 14 residues. V dropped 6 bases and J dropped 2 bases, with 11 bases sitting between them. CDR3 sequence reads: CASSPGSAGNTIYF. The DNA of the CDR3 is TGTGCCAGCAGCCCGGGGAGTGCTGGAAACACCATATATTTT.

This clone was found once. The CDR3 DNA is TGTGCCAGTAGTATAGGGTTTAGGGGTTGGAATTCACCCCTCCACTTT. Translating gives CASSIGFRGWNSPLHF. V usage is TRBV19 and J usage is TRBJ1-6; D might be TRBD1 (5 bases). This CDR3 comprises 16 residues. Deletions cut 1 base from V and 7 bases from J, with 14 bases between. Germline CDR1 reads LNHDA; CDR2 reads SQIVND (reference sequence).

In DNA, the CDR3 is TGCGCCAGCAGCCAAGAAGGGCCAGGACAGGGAGCCCACGAGCAGTACTTC. It specifies CASSQEGPGQGAHEQYF. The chain couples TRBV4-1 to TRBJ2-7; TRBD1 aligns across 8 bases. This CDR3 spans 17 amino acids. Germline lookup yields CDR1 MGHRA and CDR2 YSYEKL. With 0 bases clipped from V and 5 bases from J, the junction kept 12 bases outside the gene matches.

The rearrangement uses TRBV7-8 and TRBJ1-2; a weak D match, TRBD1 (6 bases). CDR3 size: 21 residues. Trimming took 0 bases from V and 1 from J, leaving 27 bases between them. Germline V CDR1 and CDR2: SGHVS, FQNEAQ. CDR3 nucleotide sequence: TGTGCCAGCAGCTTAGCCGTTAGCAGTATGCTAGGGGGAAAGGGTAACTATGGCTACACCTTC. Protein: CASSLAVSSMLGGKGNYGYTF.

This chain uses TRBV4-1 with TRBJ1-2; a weak D match, TRBD1 (6 bases). V gave up 3 bases and J gave up 3 bases, with 17 bases separating them. The CDR3 is made up of 16 amino acids. CDR1 is MGHRA and CDR2 is YSYEKL in the germline V gene. CDR3 region: CASSQPLQGPDYGYTF. DNA of the CDR3: TGCGCCAGCAGCCAGCCTTTACAGGGCCCCGACTATGGCTACACCTTC.

The chain joins TRBV19 to TRBJ1-5; D is undetermined. V dropped 3 bases and J dropped 0 bases, with 9 bases sitting between them. The length of the CDR3 is 15 residues. Germline V gene data show CDR1 as LNHDA and CDR2 as SQIVND (reference sequence). The chain's CDR3 is CASSITEYSNQPQHF. The CDR3, as DNA: TGTGCCAGTAGTATCACAGAATATAGCAATCAGCCCCAGCATTTT.

The chain uses TRBV4-1 and TRBJ1-5; no definite D call. CDR3 length equals 14 residues. Germline V CDR1 and CDR2: MGHRA, YSYEKL. V was cut by 1 base and J by 6 bases, with 10 bases left in between. The CDR3 protein is CASSQVHTSQPQHF. The CDR3 bases are TGCGCCAGCAGCCAAGTACATACTAGTCAGCCCCAGCATTTT.

V usage is TRBV28 and J usage is TRBJ2-7; 13 nucleotides match TRBD2. Per germline, CDR1 MDHEN and CDR2 SYDVKM. The CDR3 is 16 residues long. The V and J ends lost 4 bases and 2 bases, in that order; junction bases with no gene match: 5. For the CDR3, the DNA is TGTGCCAGCAGTTCTCGGACTAGCGGGAGCACCTACGAGCAGTACTTC. It translates to CASSSRTSGSTYEQYF.

V is TRBV19 and J is TRBJ1-1; D possibly corresponds to TRBD1 (6 bases). With 7 bases removed from V and 2 bases from J, the gap between germline ends came to 14 bases. CDR3 length: 14 amino acids. CDR1 LNHDA and CDR2 SQIVND come from the germline V gene (reference sequence). Here the CDR3 DNA reads TGTGCCAGTAATCCCGGGACAATTAACACTGAAGCTTTCTTT. It translates to CASNPGTINTEAFF.

The rearrangement uses TRBV5-4 and TRBJ2-5; tentatively, D is TRBD2 (6 bases). Per the germline V gene, CDR1 is SGHNT and CDR2 is YYREEE (reference sequence). Trimming took off 2 bases at V and 2 bases at J, with 16 bases between the two ends. The CDR3 loop spans 16 amino acids. CDR3 nucleotide sequence: TGTGCCAGCAGCTTCGGGGGTGGGGTCCTACAAGAGACCCAGTACTTC. Translating gives CASSFGGGVLQETQYF.

This clone was counted a few times. This chain joins TRBV10-2 and TRBJ1-6; D is unclear. Trimming shortened V by 4 bases and J by 4 bases, and 2 bases separated the two germline ends. The CDR3 consists of 12 residues. Germline CDR1 and CDR2: WSHSY and SAAADI. The CDR3 reads CASSAYNSPLHF. CDR3 DNA sequence: TGCGCCAGCAGTGCTTATAATTCACCCCTCCACTTT.

This chain connects TRBV4-3 to TRBJ2-5, with a tentative D call TRBD1 (6 bases). V lost 1 base to trimming and J lost 4 bases, with 13 bases between them. This CDR3 contains 15 residues. The germline V gene has CDR1 LGHNA and CDR2 YSLEER. The CDR3 coding sequence is TGCGCCAGCAGCCAAGGACAGGTGGACGGAGAGACCCAGTACTTC. It specifies CASSQGQVDGETQYF.

This chain connects TRBV18 to TRBJ2-7, with D perhaps matching TRBD1 (5 bases). Trimming removed 0 bases at V and 4 bases at J, with 10 bases between. Per the germline V gene, CDR1 is KGHSH and CDR2 is LQKENI. The CDR3 spans 14 residues. The CDR3 reads CASSPPSPGYEQYF. The DNA for the CDR3 is TGTGCCAGCTCACCACCATCGCCAGGGTACGAGCAGTACTTC.

The V gene is TRBV15, the J gene TRBJ2-6; possibly TRBD1 for D (5 bases). V was clipped by 5 bases and J by 4 bases, with 18 bases between them. Germline lookup yields CDR1 LNHNV and CDR2 YYDKDF (reference sequence). The CDR3 spans 17 residues. The CDR3 DNA sequence: TGTGCCACCAGCCCCGGCCAGGGCCAAGCCGGGGCCAACGTCCTGACTTTC. This encodes CATSPGQGQAGANVLTF.

The chain combines TRBV2 with TRBJ2-3; 9 bases are a match to TRBD2. The trim removed 5 bases at V and 2 bases at J, leaving 8 bases unmatched. Per germline, CDR1 SNHLY and CDR2 FYNNEI. The CDR3 loop spans 16 amino acids. CDR3 DNA: TGTGCCAGCAGTCCTCGAGGGACTAGCCCCACAGATACGCAGTATTTT. Translation gives CASSPRGTSPTDTQYF.

The chain carries TRBV13 and TRBJ1-1; 10 bases agree with TRBD1. CDR3 length: 16 residues. CDR1 and CDR2 (germline): PRHDT, FYEKMQ (reference sequence). V dropped 4 bases and J dropped 1; count of bases not matched to a gene: 6. CDR3 coding DNA: TGTGCCAGCAGCTCGTGGGACAGGGGTCCGAACACTGAAGCTTTCTTT. It translates to CASSSWDRGPNTEAFF. Full variable domain (missing parts from reference TRBV13 and TRBJ1-1): AAGVIQSPRHLIKEKRETATLKCYPIPRHDTVYWYQQGPGQDPQFLISFYEKMQSDKGSIPDRFSAQQFSDYHSELNMSSLELGDSALYFCASSSWDRGPNTEAFFGQGTRLTVV.

The chain has TRBV5-8 and TRBJ2-1; D unresolved. Germline V gene sequence: CDR1 SGHTS, CDR2 YDEGEE. CDR3 length: 15 amino acids. V was pared by 2 bases and J by 0 bases, with 9 bases between. Here the CDR3 reads CASSFYIRSYNEQFF. The DNA of the CDR3 is TGTGCCAGCAGCTTTTACATCCGCTCCTACAATGAGCAGTTCTTC.

The V and J genes are TRBV24-1 and TRBJ2-3; weak D call: TRBD2 (5 bases). The CDR3 sequence is 15 residues long. The germline V gene encodes CDR1 KGHDR and CDR2 SFDVKD. The germline V and J ends were trimmed by 0 bases and 0 bases, with 6 bases remaining between them. The CDR3 loop reads CATSDLRDSTDTQYF. In DNA, the CDR3 is TGTGCCACCAGTGATTTGCGGGATAGCACAGATACGCAGTATTTT.